Listed below are T cell receptor beta chains from one sample, sequenced in a study of T cell responses to AZD1222 COVID-19 vaccine. Sequenced by immunoSEQ multiplex PCR; TCRdb stores in-frame clones only, minus some. The sample carries about 140,000 clones, roughly 90% recorded once. Source: peripheral blood, taken on day 0 of AZD1222 vaccination. The receptors shown here come from an adult in good health. Both conserved end residues are part of each CDR3. D genes are given only for firm matches. Some rows mark clone size as missing; the rest say once, few, many or name a class of expanded clone.

>TRBJ2-1|-|-|TRBV6-5
CANSQMPGRGSEQFF
TGTGCCAACTCCCAGATGCCGGGGAGGGGGAGTGAGCAGTTCTTC
>TRBJ1-5|-|once|TRBV18
CASSQSDEGRKHF
TGTGCCAGCTCACAGTCGGATGAGGGGCGGAAGCATTTT
>TRBJ2-3|-|-|TRBV5-4
CASSLGTSRVTDTQYF
TGTGCCAGCAGCTTAGGGACGTCCCGGGTCACAGATACGCAGTATTTT
>TRBJ2-3|TRBD2|-|TRBV15
CATFPGGGAFHVPPTDTQYF
TGTGCCACCTTTCCGGGGGGGGGCGCATTTCATGTTCCGCCCACAGATACGCAGTATTTT
>TRBJ2-1|-|-|TRBV3-1/TRBV3-2
CASSQSSSYNEQFF
TGTGCCAGCAGCCAGTCCTCCTCCTACAATGAGCAGTTCTTC
>TRBJ1-5|-|few|TRBV4-3
CASSQDTGPNQPQHF
TGCGCCAGCAGCCAAGACACAGGCCCCAATCAGCCCCAGCATTTT
>TRBJ2-1|TRBD2|-|TRBV7-2
CASSLGGLASYNEQFF
TGTGCCAGCAGCTTAGGCGGACTAGCCTCCTACAATGAGCAGTTCTTC
>TRBJ1-1|-|-|TRBV19
CASSIIPGIGTEAFF
TGTGCCAGTAGTATAATACCGGGGATCGGGACTGAAGCTTTCTTT
>TRBJ1-1|TRBD1|-|TRBV4-1
CASSQWGPGQGTGEAFF
TGCGCCAGCAGCCAATGGGGGCCGGGACAGGGGACGGGTGAAGCTTTCTTT
>TRBJ2-3|-|-|TRBV10-3
CASALTDTQYF
TGTGCCTCCGCCCTCACAGATACGCAGTATTTT
>TRBJ2-7|-|-|TRBV28
CASNFPGSRAYEQYF
TGTGCCAGCAACTTTCCGGGGAGCAGGGCCTACGAGCAGTACTTC
>TRBJ1-1|-|-|TRBV5-1
CASTLWGEGAEAFF
TGCGCCAGCACCCTCTGGGGGGAGGGCGCAGAAGCTTTCTTT
>TRBJ1-5|-|-|TRBV30
CAWSVGESNQPQHF
TGTGCCTGGAGTGTGGGGGAAAGCAATCAGCCCCAGCATTTT
>TRBJ1-6|-|-|TRBV11-2
CASSLDPGASPLHF
TGTGCCAGCAGCTTAGACCCGGGGGCTTCACCCCTCCACTTT
>TRBJ2-4|-|-|TRBV7-2
CASSFPGSGTKNIQYF
TGTGCCAGCAGCTTTCCAGGGTCCGGTACCAAAAACATTCAGTACTTC
>TRBJ1-5|-|-|TRBV24-1
CATSRQNQPQHF
TGTGCCACCAGTCGGCAGAATCAGCCCCAGCATTTT